This T cell receptor (beta chain) was captured in a study of blood T cells in healthy people across ages. This clonotype came up many times. A second PCR, run for roughly 7 to 12 cycles, used a sample-barcoded 5' primer plus a J-beta primer mix. Each cDNA molecule carried a tag from a template-switch adaptor that contained 12 random nucleotides. TCRdb reprocessed the 5' RACE reads via MiXCR and lists one record per CDR3 protein. The sample records about 1,800,000 distinct CDR3 sequences, under 30% being singletons. Sequencing input: blood. The sequence derives from a woman aged 25 to 39 in good health.

The CDR3, as DNA: TGTGCCAGCAGGATAGGGGGGACAGGGGGCTACGAGCAGTACTTC. It specifies CASRIGGTGGYEQYF. The chain recombines TRBV11-2 with TRBJ2-7; 11 bases fit TRBD1. CDR1 is SGHAT, CDR2 FQNNGV, per germline. V shed 6 bases and J 3 bases; nucleotides not matched to a gene: 7. The CDR3 covers 15 residues.